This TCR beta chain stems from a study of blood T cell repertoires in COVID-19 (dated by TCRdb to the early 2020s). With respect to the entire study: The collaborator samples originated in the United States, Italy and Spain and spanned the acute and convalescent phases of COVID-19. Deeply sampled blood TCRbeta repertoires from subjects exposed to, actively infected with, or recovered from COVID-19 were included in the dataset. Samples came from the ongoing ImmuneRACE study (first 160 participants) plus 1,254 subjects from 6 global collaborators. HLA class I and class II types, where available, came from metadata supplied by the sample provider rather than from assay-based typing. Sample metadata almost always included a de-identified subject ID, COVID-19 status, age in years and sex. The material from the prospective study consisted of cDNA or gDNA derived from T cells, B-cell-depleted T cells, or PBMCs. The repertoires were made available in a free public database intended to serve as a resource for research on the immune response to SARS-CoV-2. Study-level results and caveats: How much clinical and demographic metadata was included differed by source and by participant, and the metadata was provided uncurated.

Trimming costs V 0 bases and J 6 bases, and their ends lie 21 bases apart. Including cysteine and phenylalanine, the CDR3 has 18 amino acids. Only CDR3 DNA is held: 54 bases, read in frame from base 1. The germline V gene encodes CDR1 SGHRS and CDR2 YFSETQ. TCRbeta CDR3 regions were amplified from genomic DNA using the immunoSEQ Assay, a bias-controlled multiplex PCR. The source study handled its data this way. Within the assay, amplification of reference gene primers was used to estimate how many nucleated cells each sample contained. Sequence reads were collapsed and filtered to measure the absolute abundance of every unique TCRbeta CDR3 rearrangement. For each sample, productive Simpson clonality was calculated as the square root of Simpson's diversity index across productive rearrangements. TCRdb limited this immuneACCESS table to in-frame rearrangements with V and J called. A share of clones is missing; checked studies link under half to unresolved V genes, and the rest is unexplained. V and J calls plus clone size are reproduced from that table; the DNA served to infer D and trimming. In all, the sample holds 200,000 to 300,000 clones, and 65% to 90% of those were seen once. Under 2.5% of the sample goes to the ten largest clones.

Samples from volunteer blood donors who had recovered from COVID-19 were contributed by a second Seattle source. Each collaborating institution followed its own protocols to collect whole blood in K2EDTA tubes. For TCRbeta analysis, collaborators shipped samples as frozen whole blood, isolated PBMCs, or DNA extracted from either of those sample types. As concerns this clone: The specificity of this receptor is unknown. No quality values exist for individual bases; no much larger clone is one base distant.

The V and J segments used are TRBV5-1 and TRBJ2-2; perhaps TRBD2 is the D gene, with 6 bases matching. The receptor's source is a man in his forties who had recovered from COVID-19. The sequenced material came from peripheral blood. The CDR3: CASSLEVRFGGDSGELFF. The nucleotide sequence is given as TGCGCCAGCAGCTTGGAAGTTCGGTTCGGCGGGGATTCCGGGGAGCTGTTTTTT.